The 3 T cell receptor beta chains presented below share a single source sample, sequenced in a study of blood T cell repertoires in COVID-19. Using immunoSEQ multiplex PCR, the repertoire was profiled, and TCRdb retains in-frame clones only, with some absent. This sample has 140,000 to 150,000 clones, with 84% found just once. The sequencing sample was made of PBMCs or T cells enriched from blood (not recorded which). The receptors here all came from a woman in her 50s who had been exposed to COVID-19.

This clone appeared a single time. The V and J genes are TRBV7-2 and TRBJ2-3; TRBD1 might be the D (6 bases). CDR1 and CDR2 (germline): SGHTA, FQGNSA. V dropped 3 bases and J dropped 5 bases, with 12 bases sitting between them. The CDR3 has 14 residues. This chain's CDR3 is CASSFGTRGDTQYF. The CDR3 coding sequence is TGTGCCAGCAGCTTCGGGACACGGGGAGATACGCAGTATTTT.

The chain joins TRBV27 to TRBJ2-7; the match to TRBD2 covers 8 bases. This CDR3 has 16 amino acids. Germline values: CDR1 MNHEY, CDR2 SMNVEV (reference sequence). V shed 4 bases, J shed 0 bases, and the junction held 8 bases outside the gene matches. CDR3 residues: CASSWGRGRSSYEQYF. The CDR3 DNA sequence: TGTGCCAGCAGTTGGGGTCGCGGGAGGTCCTCCTACGAGCAGTACTTC.

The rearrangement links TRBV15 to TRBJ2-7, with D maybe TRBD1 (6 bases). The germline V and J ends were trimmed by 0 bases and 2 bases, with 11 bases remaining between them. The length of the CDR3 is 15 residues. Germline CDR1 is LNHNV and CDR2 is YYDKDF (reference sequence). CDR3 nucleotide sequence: TGTGCCACCAGCAGAGATACAGGGAGAACCTACGAGCAGTACTTC. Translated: CATSRDTGRTYEQYF.